A selection of T cell receptor beta chains follows, all from one sample in a study of cytomegalovirus exposure and HLA in healthy donors. Data came from immunoSEQ multiplex PCR; TCRdb stores just in-frame clones and leaves some out. The sample yields over 150,000 clones, 86% seen once. Sequenced sample: PBMCs. Receptors originate from a human donor in good health. The CDR3 runs from the conserved cysteine through the conserved F or W. A D gene is named only where the DNA matches it firmly. A clone size is listed for some rows: how often the clone was seen (once, few, many), or a class if it is expanded.

D gene: TRBD1
J gene: TRBJ1-2
clone size: .
V gene: TRBV6-1
CDR3 protein: CASSGDRGGYGYTF
CDR3 DNA: TGTGCCAGCAGTGGGGACAGGGGAGGGTATGGCTACACCTTC

D gene: .
J gene: TRBJ1-2
clone size: .
V gene: TRBV20-1
CDR3 protein: CSARELLGYTF
CDR3 DNA: TGCAGTGCTAGAGAACTGCTTGGCTACACCTTC

D gene: TRBD1
J gene: TRBJ1-3
clone size: .
V gene: TRBV27
CDR3 protein: CASSDRGAGNTIYF
CDR3 DNA: TGTGCCAGCAGCGACAGGGGGGCTGGAAACACCATATATTTT

D gene: .
J gene: TRBJ1-1
clone size: .
V gene: TRBV7-2
CDR3 protein: CASSSGVGTEAFF
CDR3 DNA: TGTGCCAGCAGCTCAGGGGTAGGCACTGAAGCTTTCTTT

D gene: .
J gene: TRBJ1-5
clone size: few
V gene: TRBV19
CDR3 protein: CASRGNRVDHHQPQHF
CDR3 DNA: TGTGCCAGTAGAGGGAACAGGGTGGATCATCATCAGCCCCAGCATTTT

D gene: .
J gene: TRBJ1-6
clone size: few
V gene: TRBV14
CDR3 protein: CASSQDIGGLGSPLHF
CDR3 DNA: TGTGCCAGCAGCCAAGATATAGGAGGCCTCGGGTCACCCCTCCACTTT

D gene: .
J gene: TRBJ1-2
clone size: .
V gene: TRBV10-3
CDR3 protein: CAIRDQGTGENGYTF
CDR3 DNA: TGTGCCATCAGGGACCAGGGTACGGGGGAGAATGGCTACACCTTC

D gene: .
J gene: TRBJ1-2
clone size: once
V gene: TRBV29-1
CDR3 protein: CSVGQGYGYTF
CDR3 DNA: TGCAGCGTTGGGCAGGGCTATGGCTACACCTTC

D gene: TRBD2
J gene: TRBJ2-7
clone size: .
V gene: TRBV6-6
CDR3 protein: CASRLASGRTYEQYF
CDR3 DNA: TGTGCCAGCAGACTGGCTAGCGGAAGAACCTACGAGCAGTACTTC

D gene: .
J gene: TRBJ2-5
clone size: once
V gene: TRBV29-1
CDR3 protein: CSVVIGSETQYF
CDR3 DNA: TGCAGCGTTGTCATCGGTTCGGAGACCCAGTACTTC

D gene: .
J gene: TRBJ1-4
clone size: .
V gene: TRBV29-1
CDR3 protein: CSVRQEHEKLFF
CDR3 DNA: TGCAGCGTTCGACAGGAACATGAAAAACTGTTTTTT

D gene: .
J gene: TRBJ1-1
clone size: .
V gene: TRBV6-4
CDR3 protein: CASSAETTNTEAFF
CDR3 DNA: TGTGCCAGCAGTGCCGAGACGACTAACACTGAAGCTTTCTTT

D gene: .
J gene: TRBJ2-2
clone size: .
V gene: TRBV7-8
CDR3 protein: CASSFRLRDYPNTGELFF
CDR3 DNA: TGTGCCAGCAGCTTCAGGCTACGGGATTATCCGAACACCGGGGAGCTGTTTTTT

D gene: .
J gene: TRBJ1-1
clone size: .
V gene: TRBV6-5
CDR3 protein: CASTRRLGGQTEAFF
CDR3 DNA: TGTGCCAGCACCCGACGGTTAGGCGGGCAAACTGAAGCTTTCTTT

D gene: TRBD1
J gene: TRBJ2-7
clone size: .
V gene: TRBV5-1
CDR3 protein: CASSRGQGRYEQYF
CDR3 DNA: TGCGCCAGCAGCCGCGGACAGGGCCGTTACGAGCAGTACTTC

D gene: TRBD1
J gene: TRBJ1-2
clone size: .
V gene: TRBV5-4
CDR3 protein: CASRDSSFNYGYTF
CDR3 DNA: TGTGCCAGCCGGGACAGCTCCTTCAACTATGGCTACACCTTC

D gene: .
J gene: TRBJ2-1
clone size: once
V gene: TRBV7-3
CDR3 protein: CASSLTASNEQFF
CDR3 DNA: TGTGCCAGCAGCTTAACAGCGTCCAATGAGCAGTTCTTC

D gene: TRBD1
J gene: TRBJ2-7
clone size: .
V gene: TRBV9
CDR3 protein: CASSTGQTYEQYF
CDR3 DNA: TGTGCCAGCAGCACGGGACAGACCTACGAGCAGTACTTC

D gene: .
J gene: TRBJ2-6
clone size: .
V gene: TRBV7-2
CDR3 protein: CASSSSRQLRSSGANVLTF
CDR3 DNA: TGTGCCAGCAGCTCCTCTAGACAGCTCCGCTCCTCTGGGGCCAACGTCCTGACTTTC

D gene: TRBD1
J gene: TRBJ2-7
clone size: .
V gene: TRBV5-4
CDR3 protein: CASSLGQGVEQYF
CDR3 DNA: TGTGCCAGCAGCTTGGGACAGGGTGTCGAGCAGTACTTC

D gene: .
J gene: TRBJ2-6
clone size: .
V gene: TRBV6-1
CDR3 protein: CASTRDTGANVLTF
CDR3 DNA: TGTGCCAGCACCAGGGATACTGGGGCCAACGTCCTGACTTTC

D gene: .
J gene: TRBJ2-6
clone size: .
V gene: TRBV9
CDR3 protein: CASSVESSGANVLTF
CDR3 DNA: TGTGCCAGCAGCGTAGAGAGCTCTGGGGCCAACGTCCTGACTTTC

D gene: .
J gene: TRBJ2-1
clone size: .
V gene: TRBV15
CDR3 protein: CATQTASSYNEQFF
CDR3 DNA: TGTGCCACCCAGACAGCGAGCTCCTACAATGAGCAGTTCTTC

D gene: .
J gene: TRBJ1-1
clone size: .
V gene: TRBV2
CDR3 protein: CASRGLEPRAEAFF
CDR3 DNA: TGTGCCAGCAGAGGTCTCGAGCCGCGGGCTGAAGCTTTCTTT

D gene: .
J gene: TRBJ2-3
clone size: .
V gene: TRBV27
CDR3 protein: CASRTSTDTQYF
CDR3 DNA: TGTGCCAGCAGAACTAGCACAGATACGCAGTATTTT

D gene: TRBD2
J gene: TRBJ2-7
clone size: .
V gene: TRBV11-2
CDR3 protein: CASSPTLAGGPGIEQYF
CDR3 DNA: TGTGCCAGCAGCCCCACCTTAGCGGGAGGGCCCGGAATCGAGCAGTACTTC

D gene: .
J gene: TRBJ2-3
clone size: .
V gene: TRBV18
CDR3 protein: CASSPAGFTPTDTQYF
CDR3 DNA: TGTGCCAGCTCACCGGCAGGGTTCACACCTACAGATACGCAGTATTTT

D gene: TRBD1
J gene: TRBJ1-2
clone size: .
V gene: TRBV10-3
CDR3 protein: CAISGQGITYGYTF
CDR3 DNA: TGTGCCATCAGCGGACAGGGGATAACCTATGGCTACACCTTC

D gene: .
J gene: TRBJ2-5
clone size: .
V gene: TRBV2
CDR3 protein: CASSPRVETQYF
CDR3 DNA: TGTGCCAGCAGTCCGAGGGTGGAGACCCAGTACTTC

D gene: TRBD2
J gene: TRBJ2-7
clone size: .
V gene: TRBV6-5
CDR3 protein: CASSSTSGSSDEQYF
CDR3 DNA: TGTGCCAGCAGTTCAACTAGCGGGAGTTCCGACGAGCAGTACTTC

D gene: .
J gene: TRBJ1-3
clone size: .
V gene: TRBV7-2
CDR3 protein: CASSRSANTIYF
CDR3 DNA: TGTGCCAGCAGCCGCTCAGCGAACACCATATATTTT

D gene: .
J gene: TRBJ2-7
clone size: .
V gene: TRBV29-1
CDR3 protein: CSVTKDSASYEQYF
CDR3 DNA: TGCAGCGTTACAAAAGACAGCGCTTCCTACGAGCAGTACTTC

D gene: TRBD2
J gene: TRBJ2-7
clone size: .
V gene: TRBV10-2
CDR3 protein: CASRAGTSTQPYEQYF
CDR3 DNA: TGCGCCAGCAGGGCCGGGACTAGCACCCAGCCCTACGAGCAGTACTTC

D gene: .
J gene: TRBJ1-5
clone size: .
V gene: TRBV5-6
CDR3 protein: CASSLFGEGGGNQPQHF
CDR3 DNA: TGTGCCAGCAGCTTGTTCGGGGAGGGAGGGGGCAATCAGCCCCAGCATTTT

D gene: .
J gene: TRBJ1-1
clone size: few
V gene: TRBV19
CDR3 protein: CASSIGGTNTEAFF
CDR3 DNA: TGTGCCAGTAGTATAGGGGGGACTAACACTGAAGCTTTCTTT

D gene: TRBD1
J gene: TRBJ1-6
clone size: .
V gene: TRBV6-5
CDR3 protein: CASRRAGGNSPLHF
CDR3 DNA: TGTGCCAGCCGACGAGCAGGGGGGAATTCACCCCTCCACTTT

D gene: TRBD1
J gene: TRBJ2-6
clone size: .
V gene: TRBV5-1
CDR3 protein: CASSPRTGDTVLTF
CDR3 DNA: TGCGCCAGCAGCCCGCGGACAGGGGACACCGTCCTGACTTTC

D gene: TRBD2
J gene: TRBJ2-1
clone size: .
V gene: TRBV25-1
CDR3 protein: CASSEWASGGPLSYEQFF
CDR3 DNA: TGTGCCAGCAGTGAATGGGCTAGCGGGGGACCTCTTTCGTATGAGCAGTTCTTC

D gene: TRBD2
J gene: TRBJ2-1
clone size: .
V gene: TRBV5-1
CDR3 protein: CASSGLAGYNEQFF
CDR3 DNA: TGCGCCTCCTCGGGGCTAGCGGGGTACAATGAGCAGTTCTTC

D gene: .
J gene: TRBJ2-1
clone size: .
V gene: TRBV30
CDR3 protein: CAWSVSMYNEQFF
CDR3 DNA: TGTGCCTGGAGTGTTTCTATGTACAATGAGCAGTTCTTC

D gene: .
J gene: TRBJ2-7
clone size: .
V gene: TRBV5-1
CDR3 protein: CASSLAAGSSEQYF
CDR3 DNA: TGCGCCAGCAGCTTGGCCGCGGGGTCTAGCGAGCAGTACTTC

D gene: TRBD2
J gene: TRBJ2-1
clone size: .
V gene: TRBV10-1
CDR3 protein: CASSETSGGISSYNEQFF
CDR3 DNA: TGCGCCAGCAGTGAGACTAGCGGGGGGATCTCCTCCTACAATGAGCAGTTCTTC

D gene: .
J gene: TRBJ1-1
clone size: .
V gene: TRBV7-9
CDR3 protein: CASSKRALGRNTEAFF
CDR3 DNA: TGTGCCAGCAGCAAGCGGGCCCTGGGGCGGAACACTGAAGCTTTCTTT

D gene: .
J gene: TRBJ1-2
clone size: .
V gene: TRBV4-3
CDR3 protein: CASSQDRREVGYTF
CDR3 DNA: TGCGCCAGCAGCCAAGATCGAAGGGAGGTCGGCTACACCTTC

D gene: TRBD1
J gene: TRBJ1-5
clone size: .
V gene: TRBV2
CDR3 protein: CASRVQLGTDVNSNQPQHF
CDR3 DNA: TGTGCCAGCAGGGTGCAACTAGGGACAGATGTAAATAGCAATCAGCCCCAGCATTTT

D gene: TRBD1
J gene: TRBJ1-4
clone size: .
V gene: TRBV9
CDR3 protein: CASSPSDRGRDEKLFF
CDR3 DNA: TGTGCCAGCAGCCCATCGGACAGGGGGAGGGATGAAAAACTGTTTTTT

D gene: .
J gene: TRBJ2-1
clone size: .
V gene: TRBV15
CDR3 protein: CATSSPARDEQFF
CDR3 DNA: TGTGCCACCAGCAGCCCGGCACGGGATGAGCAGTTCTTC

D gene: .
J gene: TRBJ2-7
clone size: .
V gene: TRBV30
CDR3 protein: CAWGAGHRPAYEQYF
CDR3 DNA: TGTGCCTGGGGAGCGGGACACCGACCGGCCTACGAGCAGTACTTC

D gene: TRBD2
J gene: TRBJ2-3
clone size: .
V gene: TRBV4-2
CDR3 protein: CASSPRLAGTDTQYF
CDR3 DNA: TGTGCCAGCAGCCCCAGACTAGCGGGCACAGATACGCAGTATTTT

D gene: .
J gene: TRBJ1-1
clone size: .
V gene: TRBV15
CDR3 protein: CATSSPPTGLKPAFF
CDR3 DNA: TGTGCCACCAGCAGCCCCCCAACGGGACTCAAGCCCGCTTTCTTT